The clone carrying this TCR beta chain was counted between two and nine times. The antigen remains unidentified. These data originate in a study of early T cells in non-severe SARS-CoV-2 infection. Overall study context: Sequencing targeted bulk RNA from unsorted whole blood, leaving chains unpaired. Notes on the study in general: Matching against VDJdb likely underestimated virus-specific expansions, favoring anti-spike CD8.

Trimming removed 5 bases at V and 1 base at J, with 17 bases between. This CDR3 comprises 16 residues. Germline-derived CDR1 and CDR2 are LNHDA and SQIVND (reference sequence). Individual cDNA molecules received unique molecular identifiers during library preparation. MiXCR was run by TCRdb on the 5' RACE reads, yielding one entry per CDR3 protein. The sample consists of some 62,000 distinct CDR3 sequences, approximately 10% of them appearing once. The chain joins TRBV19 to TRBJ2-5, with a tentative D call TRBD2 (5 bases). This TCR was recovered from an adult who was a healthcare worker with PCR-confirmed SARS-CoV-2 infection or an uninfected control (not recorded which). The sequencing sample was made of whole blood. The CDR3 loop is CASSLTGIPLQETQYF. DNA for the CDR3: TGTGCCAGTAGTCTGACGGGGATCCCCCTCCAAGAGACCCAGTACTTC.